This passage covers 6 T cell receptor beta chains from one sample sequenced in a study of blood T cells in healthy people across ages. It was with a sample-barcoded 5' primer and a J-beta primer mix that a second PCR of roughly 7 to 11 cycles was run. TCRdb itself ran the 5' RACE reads through MiXCR, one entry per CDR3 protein. This sample has 850,000 to 1,000,000 distinct CDR3 sequences; about 44% occur once, and the top ten carry around 15%. Sequencing used blood. Source of these receptors: a man aged 25-40 years in good health.

The chain combines TRBV20-1 with TRBJ2-1; TRBD1 agrees at 7 bases. Germline-derived CDR1 and CDR2 are DFQATT and SNEGSKA (reference sequence). The V and J ends lost 3 bases and 2 bases, in that order; junction bases with no gene match: 4. The CDR3 consists of 14 residues. CDR3 DNA: TGCAGTGCTAGTGAGGGGGCAGCCTACAATGAGCAGTTCTTC. Its translation: CSASEGAAYNEQFF.

Note on this clonotype: One end of the junction is discordant with germline, which a read error may explain. This rearrangement joins TRBV7-7 to TRBJ2-5; D may be TRBD1 (6 bases). This CDR3 contains 14 residues. Looked up from germline, CDR1 is SSHAT and CDR2 is FNYEAQ (reference sequence). In DNA, the CDR3 is TGTGCTAGCAGCTTATCCGGGACACGGGAGACCCAGTACTTC. Translation gives CASSLSGTRETQYF.

The chain couples TRBV7-2 to TRBJ1-2; tentatively, D is TRBD1 (6 bases). The CDR3 is made up of 18 amino acids. In germline, CDR1 is SGHTA, CDR2 FQGNSA. Trimming cost V 3 bases and J 0 bases, with 20 bases left between them. The CDR3 sequence is CASSFKRGGSGANYGYTF. The CDR3 bases are TGTGCCAGCAGCTTTAAAAGGGGGGGCAGTGGGGCTAACTATGGCTACACCTTC. The full variable domain, rest sourced from reference TRBV7-2 and TRBJ1-2, is GAGVSQSPSNKVTEKGKDVELRCDPISGHTALYWYRQSLGQGLEFLIYFQGNSAPDKSGLPSDRFSAERTGGSVSTLTIQRTQQEDSAVYLCASSFKRGGSGANYGYTFGSGTRLTVV.

In regard to this clonotype: A single base separates this from a much larger clone, so it may be a read error. The chain links TRBV7-2 to TRBJ2-1, with D maybe TRBD1 (6 bases). V lost 0 bases to trimming and J lost 10 bases, with 16 bases between them. The CDR3 extends over 15 amino acids. Germline lookup yields CDR1 SGHTA and CDR2 FQGNSA. The CDR3 is CASSLAQGPKYEQFF. The CDR3 DNA reads TGTGCCAGCAGCTTAGCACAGGGTCCTAAGTACGAGCAGTTCTTC.

This clonotype appeared once. The chain uses TRBV10-3 and TRBJ2-3; D not certain. The CDR3 has 15 residues. Germline V lookup: CDR1 ENHRY, CDR2 SYGVKD. Trimming stripped 4 bases from V and 4 bases from J, with 15 bases between. The CDR3 DNA follows: TGTGCCATCAGTGGTCCACCACAGCCGCCAGATACGCAGTATTTT. This sequence encodes CAISGPPQPPDTQYF.

This clonotype was picked up a small number of times. The chain is built from TRBV6-4 and TRBJ1-1; 10 nucleotides agree with TRBD1. Germline V gene lookup returns CDR1 MRHNA and CDR2 SNTAGT. The CDR3 consists of 17 residues. The junction had 12 bases not matched to a gene; V was cut back by 7 bases and J by 1 base. CDR3 nucleotide sequence: TGTGCCAGCAAGGGACAGGGGCCTCCTAATTCGAACACTGAAGCTTTCTTT. Translation gives CASKGQGPPNSNTEAFF.